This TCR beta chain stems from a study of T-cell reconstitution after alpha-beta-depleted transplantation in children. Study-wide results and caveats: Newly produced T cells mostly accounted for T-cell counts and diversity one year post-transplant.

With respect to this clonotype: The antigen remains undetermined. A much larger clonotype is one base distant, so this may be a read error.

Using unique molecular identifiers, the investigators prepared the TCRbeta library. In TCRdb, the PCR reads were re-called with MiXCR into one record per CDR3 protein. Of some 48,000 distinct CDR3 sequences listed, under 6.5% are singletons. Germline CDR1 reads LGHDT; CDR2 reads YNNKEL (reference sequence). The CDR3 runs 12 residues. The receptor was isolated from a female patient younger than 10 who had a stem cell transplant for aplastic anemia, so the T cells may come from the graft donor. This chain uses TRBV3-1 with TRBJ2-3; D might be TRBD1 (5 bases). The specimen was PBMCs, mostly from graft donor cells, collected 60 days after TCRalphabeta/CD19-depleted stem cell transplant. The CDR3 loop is CASSQHTGTQYF. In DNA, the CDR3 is TGTGCCAGCAGCCAACACACAGGTACGCAGTATTTT.